This TCR beta chain was sequenced during a study of human T cells and chemical hapten exposure. The time point is: pre-sensitization, week 0. Specified treatment: therapeutic diphenylcyclopropenone sensitization with weekly scalp DPC. In its sample, this clonotype was seen a few times. The CDR3 length is 14 residues. CDR1 and CDR2 from the germline V gene are MNHNY and SVGAGI (reference sequence). Deletions cut 5 bases from V and 4 bases from J, with 14 bases between. TCRdb re-called the RACE reads with MiXCR, one entry per CDR3 protein. This sample carries fewer than 300,000 distinct CDR3 sequences, 8.6% of them seen once, and the ten largest clones take 2% to 3%.

This TCR was sampled from a woman aged 40 to 50 with alopecia areata. Some clones in this sample may be carry-over from other donors' samples. The specimen was whole blood, collected in connection with sensitization to the hapten diphenylcyclopropenone (DPC). The chain recombines TRBV6-6 with TRBJ2-5; D is undetermined. In nucleotides, the CDR3 is TGTGCCAGCAGTAAACTAAAGGCCAGAGAGACCCAGTACTTC. This encodes CASSKLKARETQYF.